This T cell receptor beta chain derives from a study of blood T cell repertoires in COVID-19. On the study more broadly: PBMCs, B-cell-depleted T cells, or T cells were the source of the cDNA or gDNA that made up the material.

Germline V gives CDR1 SGHTA, CDR2 FQGNSA. This CDR3 comprises 14 residues. V was shortened by 5 bases and J by 4 bases, with 14 bases between the two germline ends. TCRdb keeps only in-frame clones here, not all; method: immunoSEQ multiplex PCR. Found here are tens of thousands of clones, 85% to 90% of them singletons; the top ten hold roughly a sixth. J is TRBJ1-2 and V is TRBV7-2, with a tentative D call TRBD1 (6 bases). Sample: peripheral blood. The receptor's source is a woman in her sixties or seventies with active COVID-19. CDR3 DNA: TGTGCCAGCAGCGCCGCTACAGGGAGCTATGGCTACACCTTC. Encoded protein: CASSAATGSYGYTF.